The 9 T cell receptor beta chains reported below all come from one sample, sequenced in a study of shared clonotypes between healthy human individuals. Repertoires were generated with immunoSEQ multiplex PCR, while TCRdb's copy carries only in-frame clones and drops some. The table includes about 980,000 clones, around three quarters detected once. Sequencing used memory CD4+ T cells sorted from blood. As for subset: CD45RA-negative fraction. These receptors were collected from a young man in good health.

This rearrangement joins TRBV6-1 to TRBJ2-7; no definite D call. Germline-derived CDR1 and CDR2 are MNHNS and SASEGT. The CDR3 spans 12 residues. V lost 5 bases to trimming and J lost 4 bases, with 9 bases between them. The CDR3 loop reads CASSPSQYEQYF. In DNA, the CDR3 is TGTGCCAGCAGTCCCTCTCAGTACGAGCAGTACTTC.

The chain uses TRBV18 and TRBJ1-1; 7 nucleotides match TRBD1. The junction had 7 bases not matched to a gene; V was cut back by 6 bases and J by 0 bases. The CDR3 is made up of 15 amino acids. Germline V CDR1 and CDR2: KGHSH, LQKENI. CDR3 in amino acids: CASSPGQLMNTEAFF. As DNA, the CDR3 is TGTGCCAGCTCGCCGGGACAGCTCATGAACACTGAAGCTTTCTTT.

The chain has TRBV18 and TRBJ1-1, with a possible D match to TRBD1 (5 bases). Germline V gives CDR1 KGHSH, CDR2 LQKENI. V dropped 2 bases and J dropped 1 base, with 11 bases sitting between them. The CDR3 extends over 15 amino acids. CDR3 sequence (DNA): TGTGCCAGCTCACCAAGCGATGACAGGAACACTGAAGCTTTCTTT. It codes for CASSPSDDRNTEAFF.

The V gene is TRBV6-1, the J gene TRBJ2-7; 14 bases line up with TRBD2. This CDR3 comprises 15 residues. V gave up 7 bases and J gave up 4 bases; unmatched junction bases: 6. Germline CDR1 reads MNHNS; CDR2 reads SASEGT. CDR3 amino acids: CASTRTSGGSYEQYF. The CDR3 DNA follows: TGTGCCAGCACTAGGACTAGCGGGGGGTCATACGAGCAGTACTTC.

The J gene is TRBJ1-6, the V gene TRBV18; D gene uncertain. The CDR3 is 16 residues long. The V and J ends lost 3 bases and 7 bases respectively, with 16 bases between them. In germline, CDR1 is KGHSH, CDR2 LQKENI. Here the CDR3 reads CASSPRTSGSNSPLHF. The CDR3 DNA reads TGTGCCAGCTCACCCCGGACGAGTGGGTCCAATTCACCCCTCCACTTT. Complete variable domain (other parts from reference TRBV18 and TRBJ1-6): NAGVMQNPRHLVRRRGQEARLRCSPMKGHSHVYWYRQLPEEGLKFMVYLQKENIIDESGMPKERFSAEFPKEGPSILRIQQVVRGDSAAYFCASSPRTSGSNSPLHFGNGTRLTVT.

In its sample, this clone was seen many times. V usage is TRBV19 and J usage is TRBJ1-5; 7 bases match TRBD1. Per germline, CDR1 LNHDA and CDR2 SQIVND (reference sequence). The CDR3 loop spans 14 amino acids. Trimming at V came to 4 bases and at J to 5 bases, leaving 5 bases not matched to a gene. CDR3 in amino acids: CASSTVTGDQPQHF. In DNA form, the CDR3 reads TGTGCCAGTAGTACCGTTACAGGGGATCAGCCCCAGCATTTT. Full variable domain (rest looked up from reference TRBV19 and TRBJ1-5): DGGITQSPKYLFRKEGQNVTLSCEQNLNHDAMYWYRQDPGQGLRLIYYSQIVNDFQKGDIAEGYSVSREKKESFPLTVTSAQKNPTAFYLCASSTVTGDQPQHFGDGTRLSIL.

This chain links TRBV27 with TRBJ2-7; 11 nucleotides line up with TRBD2. The germline CDR1 and CDR2 sequences are MNHEY and SMNVEV (reference sequence). V shed 8 bases and J 4 bases; nucleotides not matched to a gene: 10. This CDR3 has 15 residues. CDR3 nucleotide sequence: TGTGCCAGCGGCGTGAATAGCGGGGGGGGTTACGAGCAGTACTTC. Amino acids: CASGVNSGGGYEQYF.

This clone has only a few counts. The CDR3 sequence is CSAPDRAEAFF. Here the CDR3 DNA reads TGCAGTGCTCCGGACAGGGCGGAAGCTTTCTTT. The V gene is TRBV20-1, the J gene TRBJ1-1, with 8 bases matching TRBD1. There are 11 residues in the CDR3. CDR1 is DFQATT and CDR2 is SNEGSKA in the germline V gene (reference sequence). J was trimmed by 8 bases and V by 5 bases; bases with no gene match: 4.

Comment on this clone: Since the CDR3 does not end with the conserved phenylalanine or tryptophan, this likely comes from a read error. The DNA is left out, because the CDR3 cannot be placed on it with certainty; the CDR3 is given as TCRdb lists it. The rearrangement links TRBV28 to TRBJ1-5; the tabulated D call, TRBD1, remains unverified against the DNA. The CDR3 comprises 12 residues, both ends counted. Germline CDR1 reads MDHEN; CDR2 reads SYDVKM. CDR3 region: CASSFDRQGLFL.